Below are 31 T cell receptor beta chains sequenced from a single sample in a study of T cell responses to AZD1222 COVID-19 vaccine. The method was immunoSEQ multiplex PCR; TCRdb's version includes in-frame clones alone and lacks a portion of them. The data contain 100,000 or so clones, roughly 91% of them seen just once; the ten biggest clones take up approximately 15%. Sample: peripheral blood, taken on day 0 of AZD1222 vaccination. All receptors derive from an adult in good health.

J is TRBJ1-1 and V is TRBV6-5; TRBD1 agrees at 11 bases. The CDR3 runs 14 residues. With 6 bases clipped from V and 5 bases from J, the junction kept 5 bases outside the gene matches. The germline gives CDR1 MNHEY, CDR2 SVGAGI. The CDR3 DNA reads TGTGCCAGCAGCCACCGGGACAGGGGGACTGAAGCTTTCTTT. This sequence encodes CASSHRDRGTEAFF.

The sample holds one count of this clone. This chain links TRBV4-1 with TRBJ1-5, with a weak D call TRBD1 (5 bases). CDR3 length: 13 amino acids. The V gene's germline CDR1 is MGHRA and CDR2 YSYEKL. Deletions cut 0 bases from V and 7 bases from J, with 7 bases between. The chain's CDR3 is CASSQEGVQPQHF. The CDR3, as DNA: TGCGCCAGCAGCCAAGAGGGGGTGCAGCCCCAGCATTTT.

The J gene is TRBJ1-6, the V gene TRBV7-9, with D uncertain. The CDR3 runs to 13 residues. In germline, CDR1 is SEHNR, CDR2 FQNEAQ (reference sequence). V was clipped by 8 bases and J by 8 bases, with 13 bases between them. CDR3 sequence (DNA): TGTGCCAGCTCCCCCCTCGCCGATTCACCCCTCCACTTT. It encodes CASSPLADSPLHF.

The chain has TRBV11-2 and TRBJ2-5; D is possibly TRBD1 (5 bases). Germline V gives CDR1 SGHAT, CDR2 FQNNGV. This CDR3 has 14 residues. The V and J ends lost 0 bases and 5 bases respectively, with 10 bases between them. CDR3 bases: TGTGCCAGCAGCTTAGATAAGGGGCGCGAGACCCAGTACTTC. Protein: CASSLDKGRETQYF. Drawing the rest from reference TRBV11-2 and TRBJ2-5, the complete variable domain is EAGVAQSPRYKIIEKRQSVAFWCNPISGHATLYWYQQILGQGPKLLIQFQNNGVVDDSQLPKDRFSAERLKGVDSTLKIQPAKLEDSAVYLCASSLDKGRETQYFGPGTRLLVL.

The chain recombines TRBV12-3 or TRBV12-4 with TRBJ1-2, with 8 bases that match TRBD1. This CDR3 is built from 12 residues. The V and J ends lost 3 bases and 9 bases, in that order; junction bases with no gene match: 3. DNA of the CDR3: TGTGCCAGCAGTTTGGCAGGGGGCCGCTACACCTTC. Protein product: CASSLAGGRYTF.

The chain employs TRBV27 and TRBJ2-1; 7 nucleotides match TRBD2. V was pared by 3 bases and J by 8 bases, with 7 bases of the junction left unmatched. Germline values: CDR1 MNHEY, CDR2 SMNVEV (reference sequence). This CDR3 spans 14 amino acids. CDR3 bases: TGTGCCAGCAGTTTTGGCGGGAGTGTATATGAGCAGTTCTTC. Translated: CASSFGGSVYEQFF.

This clone was picked up a small number of times. The genes are TRBV5-1 and TRBJ1-4; perhaps TRBD1 as D (5 bases). The V gene lost 4 bases and the J gene lost 4 bases, with 17 bases spanning the gap. The CDR3 spans 16 residues. Germline V gene lookup returns CDR1 SGHRS and CDR2 YFSETQ. The DNA of the CDR3 is TGCGCCAGCAGCGTAGGGACGACGGGTGGTAATGAAAAACTGTTTTTT. It codes for CASSVGTTGGNEKLFF. Complete variable domain (other parts from reference TRBV5-1 and TRBJ1-4): KAGVTQTPRYLIKTRGQQVTLSCSPISGHRSVSWYQQTPGQGLQFLFEYFSETQRNKGNFPGRFSGRQFSNSRSEMNVSTLELGDSALYLCASSVGTTGGNEKLFFGSGTQLSVL.

As DNA, the CDR3 is TGTGCCAGCAGCCACCATCTTGGGGATTATTCACCCCTCCACTTT. Its protein product is CASSHHLGDYSPLHF. The V call is TRBV3-1 (or the pseudogene TRBV3-2), the J call TRBJ1-6; no clear D. Germline CDR1 reads LGHDT; CDR2 reads YNNKEL (reference sequence). This CDR3 contains 15 residues. The germline V and J ends were trimmed by 3 bases and 8 bases, with 14 bases remaining between them.

V and J are TRBV5-6 and TRBJ2-2; D is perhaps TRBD1 or TRBD2 (6 bases each). The CDR3 is 16 residues long. The germline V and J ends were trimmed by 1 base and 7 bases, with 17 bases remaining between them. The germline gives CDR1 SGHDT, CDR2 YYEEEE. The CDR3 spells CASSLPRIRGGGELFF. The CDR3 DNA sequence: TGTGCCAGCAGCTTGCCGCGGATCAGGGGAGGCGGGGAGCTGTTTTTT. The variable domain in full, with the rest retrieved from reference TRBV5-6 and TRBJ2-2, is DAGVTQSPTHLIKTRGQQVTLRCSPKSGHDTVSWYQQALGQGPQFIFQYYEEEERQRGNFPDRFSGHQFPNYSSELNVNALLLGDSALYLCASSLPRIRGGGELFFGEGSRLTVL.

The V gene is TRBV25-1, the J gene TRBJ1-1; TRBD1 might be the D (5 bases). V gave up 4 bases and J gave up 4 bases, with 13 bases separating them. CDR1 and CDR2 from the germline V gene are MGHDK and SYGVNS. The CDR3 extends over 14 amino acids. The DNA for the CDR3 is TGTGCCAGCAGTGGCTTCTTGGGGGGCACTGAAGCTTTCTTT. Translation gives CASSGFLGGTEAFF.

This rearrangement joins TRBV5-1 to TRBJ1-5; possible D gene TRBD1, 6 bases. V dropped 4 bases and J dropped 7 bases, with 18 bases sitting between them. The CDR3 totals 15 residues. Germline V CDR1 and CDR2: SGHRS, YFSETQ. The CDR3 loop reads CASSPVGGAGQPQHF. The CDR3 nucleotides are TGCGCCAGCAGCCCCGTTGGGGGGGCGGGGCAGCCCCAGCATTTT.

The V call is TRBV5-1, the J call TRBJ2-3; 10 bases are a match to TRBD2. The CDR3 sequence is 16 residues long. Germline values: CDR1 SGHRS, CDR2 YFSETQ. V was pared by 0 bases and J by 8 bases, with 9 bases of the junction left unmatched. This CDR3 is CASSLGLLAGAGTQYF. CDR3 in DNA: TGCGCCAGCAGCTTGGGTCTGCTAGCGGGGGCAGGTACGCAGTATTTT.

V usage is TRBV18 and J usage is TRBJ1-5; 7 positions agree with TRBD1. CDR3 length: 15 amino acids. V was clipped by 6 bases and J by 6 bases; unmatched bases: 11. From germline, CDR1 is KGHSH and CDR2 LQKENI. CDR3 coding DNA: TGTGCCAGCTCTAGTAGACAGGGCTTAAGTCAGCCCCAGCATTTT. Translating it yields CASSSRQGLSQPQHF.

The J gene is TRBJ1-2, the V gene TRBV10-3; 8 nucleotides line up with TRBD1. CDR3 length: 14 residues. The trim removed 5 bases at V and 6 bases at J, leaving 8 bases unmatched. Germline assignment: CDR1 ENHRY and CDR2 SYGVKD. The CDR3 sequence: CAISSSTGADGYTF. CDR3 DNA sequence: TGTGCCATCAGTTCCTCGACAGGGGCGGATGGCTACACCTTC.

The chain carries TRBV9 and TRBJ1-3; D gene uncertain. The V and J ends lost 0 bases and 2 bases respectively, with 9 bases between them. Germline V gene lookup returns CDR1 SGDLS and CDR2 YYNGEE. This CDR3 is 15 amino acids long. The DNA of the CDR3 is TGTGCCAGCAGCGTAGGGCTATTCGCTGGAAACACCATATATTTT. Translated, it gives CASSVGLFAGNTIYF. Combining the CDR3 with reference TRBV9 and TRBJ1-3 gives the whole variable domain DSGVTQTPKHLITATGQRVTLRCSPRSGDLSVYWYQQSLDQGLQFLIQYYNGEERAKGNILERFSAQQFPDLHSELNLSSLELGDSALYFCASSVGLFAGNTIYFGEGSWLTVV.

The rearrangement links TRBV19 to TRBJ1-3, with TRBD1 matching over 7 bases. This CDR3 spans 15 amino acids. Germline CDR1 is LNHDA and CDR2 is SQIVND (reference sequence). Losses at the gene ends were 6 bases for V and 1 base for J; bases not matched to a gene: 6. The CDR3 is CASRTTGASGNTIYF. The DNA for the CDR3 is TGTGCCAGTAGGACAACAGGGGCGTCTGGAAACACCATATATTTT.

The V call is TRBV7-9, the J call TRBJ1-3, with D hard to call. V shed 6 bases and J shed 0 bases, with 12 bases lying between them. The CDR3 has 15 amino acids. Germline CDR1 is SEHNR and CDR2 is FQNEAQ (reference sequence). The CDR3 reads CASSPSQLSGNTIYF. The CDR3 nucleotides read TGTGCCAGCAGTCCGTCCCAACTCTCTGGAAACACCATATATTTT. Full variable domain (outside the CDR3, taken from reference TRBV7-9 and TRBJ1-3): DTGVSQNPRHKITKRGQNVTFRCDPISEHNRLYWYRQTLGQGPEFLTYFQNEAQLEKSRLLSDRFSAERPKGSFSTLEIQRTEQGDSAMYLCASSPSQLSGNTIYFGEGSWLTVV.

CDR3 DNA sequence: TGTGCCAGCAGTTCCAGGGGTTACTATGGCTACACCTTC. Residues: CASSSRGYYGYTF. J is TRBJ1-2 and V is TRBV27, with D tentatively TRBD1 (6 bases). There are 13 residues in the CDR3. Germline values: CDR1 MNHEY, CDR2 SMNVEV (reference sequence). V was trimmed by 4 bases and J by 3 bases, leaving 9 bases between them.

The V call is TRBV10-3, the J call TRBJ2-1, with 9 bases aligning to TRBD2. CDR1 and CDR2 (germline): ENHRY, SYGVKD. The CDR3 totals 13 residues. The V gene end was trimmed by 7 bases and the J gene end by 2 bases; junction bases not matched to a gene: 0. The CDR3 region has the DNA TGTGCCATCACTAGCGGGACCTACAATGAGCAGTTCTTC. This translates into CAITSGTYNEQFF.

This clone was detected once. At one end, the junction sequence differs from germline, possibly due to a read error. The chain has TRBV11-1 and TRBJ2-7; 8 nucleotides match TRBD1. CDR3 length: 14 amino acids. CDR1 SGHAT and CDR2 FQDESV come from the germline V gene (reference sequence). This CDR3 reads CASSVATGAYEQYF. Here the CDR3 DNA reads TGTGCCAGCAGCGTAGCGACAGGGGCCTACGAGCAGTACTTC.

This clone was detected a few times. V is TRBV14 and J is TRBJ2-3; perhaps TRBD2 as D (6 bases). Germline CDR1 reads SGHDN; CDR2 reads FVKESK. With 1 base removed from V and 2 bases from J, the gap between germline ends came to 13 bases. CDR3 length: 16 residues. The CDR3 region has the DNA TGTGCCAGCAGCCAAGTTGGCGGGGACTTCACAGATACGCAGTATTTT. This encodes CASSQVGGDFTDTQYF.

The chain couples TRBV29-1 to TRBJ1-2, with D unclear. The CDR3 spans 12 residues. The germline V gene encodes CDR1 SQVTM and CDR2 ANQGSEA. The V end lost 4 bases, the J end lost 6 bases, and 12 bases lay between the germline ends. This CDR3 is CSVGGVFDGYTF. CDR3 in DNA: TGCAGCGTTGGGGGTGTATTTGATGGCTACACCTTC.

The V gene is TRBV10-3, the J gene TRBJ1-3, with TRBD1 as a possible D gene (5 bases). The CDR3 covers 13 residues. Germline V CDR1 and CDR2: ENHRY, SYGVKD. Between the trimmed V and J ends, which lost 8 bases and 3 bases, there was a span of 11 bases. CDR3 sequence reads: CAIGGGVGNTIYF. The DNA of the CDR3 is TGTGCCATCGGGGGGGGAGTTGGAAACACCATATATTTT.

The chain combines TRBV29-1 with TRBJ2-3; the match to TRBD2 covers 9 bases. Losses at the gene ends were 3 bases for V and 2 bases for J; bases not matched to a gene: 6. Germline CDR1 and CDR2: SQVTM and ANQGSEA. The CDR3 length is 15 residues. The CDR3 reads CSVDRGLAPTDTQYF. In nucleotides, the CDR3 is TGCAGCGTTGATCGCGGACTAGCGCCCACAGATACGCAGTATTTT.

J is TRBJ2-5 and V is TRBV7-9; D tentatively fits TRBD1 or TRBD2 (5 bases each). Trimming cost V 5 bases and J 4 bases, with 11 bases left between them. The CDR3 totals 13 residues. Germline V gene lookup returns CDR1 SEHNR and CDR2 FQNEAQ (reference sequence). The CDR3 coding sequence is TGTGCCAGCAGCCTATCTGGGGGAGAGACCCAGTACTTC. Protein product: CASSLSGGETQYF.

The chain carries TRBV14 and TRBJ2-1; D uncertain. Trimming cost V 3 bases and J 0 bases, with 12 bases left between them. Per germline, CDR1 SGHDN and CDR2 FVKESK. The CDR3 has 16 residues. The CDR3 loop is CASSQWASSSYNEQFF. For the CDR3, the DNA is TGTGCCAGCAGCCAGTGGGCCTCAAGCTCCTACAATGAGCAGTTCTTC.

The chain links TRBV14 to TRBJ2-7, with D perhaps matching TRBD1 or TRBD2 (5 bases each). Germline V lookup: CDR1 SGHDN, CDR2 FVKESK. There are 14 residues in the CDR3. Deletions cut 2 bases from V and 3 bases from J, with 11 bases between. This CDR3 is CASSQKGPVYEQYF. The CDR3 bases are TGTGCCAGCAGCCAAAAGGGACCGGTCTACGAGCAGTACTTC.

In this sample, this clone turned up many times. The V and J genes are TRBV11-3 and TRBJ2-2, with 7 bases that match TRBD1. The trim removed 7 bases at V and 2 bases at J, leaving 4 bases unmatched. Germline assignment: CDR1 SGHNT and CDR2 YENEEA. The CDR3 covers 14 residues. CDR3 DNA sequence: TGTGCCAGCAAGGGACAGACAAACACCGGGGAGCTGTTTTTT. The encoded protein is CASKGQTNTGELFF.

V gene TRBV10-3 combines with J gene TRBJ1-1, with a tentative D call TRBD1 (5 bases). The CDR3 length is 14 residues. The V gene lost 9 bases and the J gene lost 1 base, with 15 bases spanning the gap. Looked up from germline, CDR1 is ENHRY and CDR2 is SYGVKD. The CDR3 reads CAIRRQSGNTEAFF. In nucleotides, the CDR3 is TGTGCCATACGGCGACAGTCGGGGAACACTGAAGCTTTCTTT.

J is TRBJ1-4 and V is TRBV15; 8 bases map to TRBD1. Unmatched junction bases numbered 5, after V lost 3 bases and J lost 5 bases. CDR1 and CDR2 (germline): LNHNV, YYDKDF (reference sequence). There are 15 residues in the CDR3. The CDR3 DNA follows: TGTGCCACCAGCAGCAGACAGGGGTCGAATGAAAAACTGTTTTTT. Its translation: CATSSRQGSNEKLFF.

The V call is TRBV4-2, the J call TRBJ2-2; 8 bases map to TRBD1. Germline values: CDR1 LGHNA, CDR2 YNFKEQ. Germline trimming cut 0 bases from V and 7 bases from J; bases unmatched to any gene: 7. The CDR3 runs to 16 residues. The CDR3 region is CASSQDPDRGGGELFF. In nucleotides, the CDR3 is TGTGCCAGCAGCCAAGACCCCGACAGGGGCGGCGGGGAGCTGTTTTTT.